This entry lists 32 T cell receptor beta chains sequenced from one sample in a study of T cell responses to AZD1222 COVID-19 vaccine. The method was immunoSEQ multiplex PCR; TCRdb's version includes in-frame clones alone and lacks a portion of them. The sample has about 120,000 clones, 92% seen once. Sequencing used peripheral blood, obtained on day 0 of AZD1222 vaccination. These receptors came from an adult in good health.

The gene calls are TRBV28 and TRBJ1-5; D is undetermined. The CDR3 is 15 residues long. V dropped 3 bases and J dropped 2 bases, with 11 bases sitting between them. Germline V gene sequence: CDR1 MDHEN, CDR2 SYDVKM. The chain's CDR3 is CASSLVRLGNQPQHF. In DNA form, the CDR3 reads TGTGCCAGCAGTTTGGTACGGCTAGGCAATCAGCCCCAGCATTTT.

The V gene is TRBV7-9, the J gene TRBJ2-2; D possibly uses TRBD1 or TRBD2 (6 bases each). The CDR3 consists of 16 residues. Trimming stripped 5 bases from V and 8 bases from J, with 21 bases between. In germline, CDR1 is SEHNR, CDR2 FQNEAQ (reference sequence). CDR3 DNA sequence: TGTGCCAGCAGCGTCCCGGGGGCCATCCTTTTTGGGGAGCTGTTTTTT. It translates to CASSVPGAILFGELFF.

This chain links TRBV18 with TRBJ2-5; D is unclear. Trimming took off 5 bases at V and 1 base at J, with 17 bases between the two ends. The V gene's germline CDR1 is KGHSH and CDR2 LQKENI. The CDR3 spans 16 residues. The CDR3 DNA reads TGTGCCAGCTCAAGCCGAATGGACGTAGCCCAAGAGACCCAGTACTTC. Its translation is CASSSRMDVAQETQYF.

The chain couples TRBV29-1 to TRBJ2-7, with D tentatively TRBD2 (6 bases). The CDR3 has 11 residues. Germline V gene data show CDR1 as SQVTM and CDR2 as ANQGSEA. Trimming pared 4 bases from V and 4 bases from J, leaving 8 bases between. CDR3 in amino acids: CSVARGYEQYF. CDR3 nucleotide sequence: TGCAGCGTTGCCCGGGGGTACGAGCAGTACTTC.

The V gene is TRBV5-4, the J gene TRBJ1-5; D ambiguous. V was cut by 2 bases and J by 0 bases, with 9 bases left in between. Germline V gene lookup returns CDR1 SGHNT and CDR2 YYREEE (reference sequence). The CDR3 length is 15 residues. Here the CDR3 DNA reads TGTGCCAGCAGCTTCGGTGGGGATAGCAATCAGCCCCAGCATTTT. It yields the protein CASSFGGDSNQPQHF. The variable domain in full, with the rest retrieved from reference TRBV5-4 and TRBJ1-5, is ETGVTQSPTHLIKTRGQQVTLRCSSQSGHNTVSWYQQALGQGPQFIFQYYREEENGRGNFPPRFSGLQFPNYSSELNVNALELDDSALYLCASSFGGDSNQPQHFGDGTRLSIL.

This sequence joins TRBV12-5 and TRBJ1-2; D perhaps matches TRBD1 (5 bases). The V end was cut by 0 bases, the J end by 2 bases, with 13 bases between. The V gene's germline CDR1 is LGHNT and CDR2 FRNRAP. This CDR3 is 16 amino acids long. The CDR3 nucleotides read TGTGCTAGTGGTTTGGTACGCGGACACTTAAACTATGGCTACACCTTC. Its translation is CASGLVRGHLNYGYTF. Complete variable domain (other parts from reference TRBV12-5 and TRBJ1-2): DARVTQTPRHKVTEMGQEVTMRCQPILGHNTVFWYRQTMMQGLELLAYFRNRAPLDDSGMPKDRFSAEMPDATLATLKIQPSEPRDSAVYFCASGLVRGHLNYGYTFGSGTRLTVV.

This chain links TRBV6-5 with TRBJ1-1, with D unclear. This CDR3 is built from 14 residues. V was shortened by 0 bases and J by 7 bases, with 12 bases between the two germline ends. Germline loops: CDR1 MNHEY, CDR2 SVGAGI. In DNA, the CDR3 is TGTGCCAGCAGTTACTCGCCGACGAGCCTTGAAGCTTTCTTT. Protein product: CASSYSPTSLEAFF.

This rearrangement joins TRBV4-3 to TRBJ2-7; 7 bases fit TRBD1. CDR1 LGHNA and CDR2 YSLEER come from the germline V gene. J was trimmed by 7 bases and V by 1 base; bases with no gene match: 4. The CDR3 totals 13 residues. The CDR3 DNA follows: TGCGCCAGCAGCCAAGGAGGGGGCTGGGAGCAGTACTTC. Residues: CASSQGGGWEQYF.

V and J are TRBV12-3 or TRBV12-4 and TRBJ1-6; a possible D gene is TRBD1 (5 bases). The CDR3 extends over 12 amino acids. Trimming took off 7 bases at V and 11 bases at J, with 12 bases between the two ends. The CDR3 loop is CASTLLGAPLHF. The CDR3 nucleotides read TGTGCCAGCACCTTGCTGGGGGCACCCCTCCACTTT.

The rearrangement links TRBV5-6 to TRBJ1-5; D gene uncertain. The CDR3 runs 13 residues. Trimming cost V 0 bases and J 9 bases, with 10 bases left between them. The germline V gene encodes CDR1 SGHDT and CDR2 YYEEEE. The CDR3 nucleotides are TGTGCCAGCAGCTTGGGTGCTCGTCCGCCCCAGCATTTT. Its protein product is CASSLGARPPQHF.

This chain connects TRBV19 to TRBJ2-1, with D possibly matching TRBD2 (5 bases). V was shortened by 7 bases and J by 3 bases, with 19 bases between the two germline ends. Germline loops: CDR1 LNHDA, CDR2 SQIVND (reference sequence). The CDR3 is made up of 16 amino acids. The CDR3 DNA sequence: TGTGCCAGTACCCAAACCCGACTATTTGACTACAATGAGCAGTTCTTC. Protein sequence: CASTQTRLFDYNEQFF. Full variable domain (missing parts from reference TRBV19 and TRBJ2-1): DGGITQSPKYLFRKEGQNVTLSCEQNLNHDAMYWYRQDPGQGLRLIYYSQIVNDFQKGDIAEGYSVSREKKESFPLTVTSAQKNPTAFYLCASTQTRLFDYNEQFFGPGTRLTVL.

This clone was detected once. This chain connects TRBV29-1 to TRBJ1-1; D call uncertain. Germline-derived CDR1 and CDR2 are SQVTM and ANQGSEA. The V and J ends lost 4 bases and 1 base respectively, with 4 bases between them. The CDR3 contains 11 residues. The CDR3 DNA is TGCAGCGTTGGACAGAACACTGAAGCTTTCTTT. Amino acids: CSVGQNTEAFF.

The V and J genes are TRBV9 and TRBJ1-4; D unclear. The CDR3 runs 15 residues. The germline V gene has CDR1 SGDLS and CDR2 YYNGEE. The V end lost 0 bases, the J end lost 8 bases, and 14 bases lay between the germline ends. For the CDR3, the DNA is TGTGCCAGCAGCGTAGGAAATACCGTTGGCGAAAAACTGTTTTTT. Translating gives CASSVGNTVGEKLFF.

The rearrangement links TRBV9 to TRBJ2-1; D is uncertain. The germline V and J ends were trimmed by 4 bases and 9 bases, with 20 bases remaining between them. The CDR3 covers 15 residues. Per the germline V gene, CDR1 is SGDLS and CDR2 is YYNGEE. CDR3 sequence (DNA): TGTGCCAGCAGCCAAGTGGGGTCGGCTTATCGTGAGCAGTTCTTC. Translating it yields CASSQVGSAYREQFF.

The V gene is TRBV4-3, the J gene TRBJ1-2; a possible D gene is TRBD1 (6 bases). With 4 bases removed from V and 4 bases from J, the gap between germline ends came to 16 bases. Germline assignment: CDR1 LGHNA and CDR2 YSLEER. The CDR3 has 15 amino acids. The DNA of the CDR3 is TGCGCCAGCAGCCCAGAAGGACAGAACCTCTATGGCTACACCTTC. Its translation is CASSPEGQNLYGYTF.

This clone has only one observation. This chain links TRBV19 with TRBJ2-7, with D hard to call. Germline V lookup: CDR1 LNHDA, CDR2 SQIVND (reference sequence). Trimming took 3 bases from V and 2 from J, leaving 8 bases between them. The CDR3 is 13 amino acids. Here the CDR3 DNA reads TGTGCCAGTAGTATGGGGAAACCCTACGAGCAGTACTTC. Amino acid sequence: CASSMGKPYEQYF.

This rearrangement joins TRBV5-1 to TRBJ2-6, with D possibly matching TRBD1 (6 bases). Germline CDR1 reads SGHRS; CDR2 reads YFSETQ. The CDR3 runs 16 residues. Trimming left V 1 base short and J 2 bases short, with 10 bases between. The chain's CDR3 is CASSLMGAPGANVLTF. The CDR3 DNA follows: TGCGCCAGCAGCTTGATGGGGGCGCCTGGGGCCAACGTCCTGACTTTC.

CDR3: CASRGAGTGVPEAFF. The CDR3 DNA reads as TGTGCCAGCAGGGGGGCTGGGACAGGGGTGCCTGAAGCTTTCTTT. This chain uses TRBV28 with TRBJ1-1; the match to TRBD1 covers 10 bases. The CDR3 sequence is 15 residues long. The germline V gene has CDR1 MDHEN and CDR2 SYDVKM. J was trimmed by 6 bases and V by 6 bases; bases with no gene match: 10.

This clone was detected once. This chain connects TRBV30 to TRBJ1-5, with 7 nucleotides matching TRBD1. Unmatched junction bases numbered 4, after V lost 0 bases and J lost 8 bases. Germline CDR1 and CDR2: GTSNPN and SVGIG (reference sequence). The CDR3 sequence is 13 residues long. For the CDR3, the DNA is TGTGCCTGGAGTGTAAAGGGGGCGAAGCCCCAGCATTTT. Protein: CAWSVKGAKPQHF.

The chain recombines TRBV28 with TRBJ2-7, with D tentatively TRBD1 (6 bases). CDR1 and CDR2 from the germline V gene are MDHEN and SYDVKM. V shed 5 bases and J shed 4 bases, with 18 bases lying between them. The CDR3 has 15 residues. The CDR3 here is CASSITGTREYEQYF. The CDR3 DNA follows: TGTGCCAGCAGTATTACAGGGACAAGGGAATACGAGCAGTACTTC.

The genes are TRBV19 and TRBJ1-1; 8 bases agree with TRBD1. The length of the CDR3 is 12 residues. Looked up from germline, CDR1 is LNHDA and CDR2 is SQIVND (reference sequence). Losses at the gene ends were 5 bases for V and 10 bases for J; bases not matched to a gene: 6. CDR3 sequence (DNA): TGTGCCAGTAGTCCTTGGACAGGGAGAGCTTTCTTT. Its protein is CASSPWTGRAFF.

The DNA for the CDR3 is TGTGCCAGCTCCCCTACAGGGGGCTCCTACAATGAGCAGTTCTTC. Translation: CASSPTGGSYNEQFF. The chain combines TRBV18 with TRBJ2-1, with 8 bases lining up with TRBD1. The V gene's germline CDR1 is KGHSH and CDR2 LQKENI. The CDR3 runs 15 residues. After removal of 6 bases from V and 0 bases from J, the junction contained 4 bases not matched to a gene.

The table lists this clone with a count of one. In DNA form, the CDR3 reads TGCGCCAGCAGTGAGAGGGGGGATGTATTGGAAAAACTGTTTTTT. Its translation: CASSERGDVLEKLFF. This chain connects TRBV10-2 to TRBJ1-4; tentatively, D is TRBD1 (6 bases). Trimming cost V 2 bases and J 8 bases, with 15 bases left between them. The germline V gene has CDR1 WSHSY and CDR2 SAAADI. The CDR3 is 15 residues long.

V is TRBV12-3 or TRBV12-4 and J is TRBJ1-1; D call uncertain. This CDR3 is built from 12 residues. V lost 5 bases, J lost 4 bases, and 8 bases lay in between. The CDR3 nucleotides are TGTGCCAGCAGTGGAGGAGGCACTGAAGCTTTCTTT. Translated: CASSGGGTEAFF.

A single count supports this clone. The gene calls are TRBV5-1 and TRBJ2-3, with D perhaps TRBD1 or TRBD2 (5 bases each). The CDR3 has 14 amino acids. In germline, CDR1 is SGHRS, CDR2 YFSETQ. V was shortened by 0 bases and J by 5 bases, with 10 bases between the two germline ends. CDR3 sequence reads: CASSLGGSGDTQYF. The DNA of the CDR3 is TGCGCCAGCAGCTTGGGGGGGTCCGGAGATACGCAGTATTTT. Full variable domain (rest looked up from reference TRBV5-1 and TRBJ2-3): KAGVTQTPRYLIKTRGQQVTLSCSPISGHRSVSWYQQTPGQGLQFLFEYFSETQRNKGNFPGRFSGRQFSNSRSEMNVSTLELGDSALYLCASSLGGSGDTQYFGPGTRLTVL.

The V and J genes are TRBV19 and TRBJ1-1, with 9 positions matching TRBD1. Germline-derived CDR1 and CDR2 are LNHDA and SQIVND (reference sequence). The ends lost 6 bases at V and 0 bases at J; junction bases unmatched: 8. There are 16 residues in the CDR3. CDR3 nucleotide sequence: TGTGCCAGTAGACCCACCGGACAGGGGATGAACACTGAAGCTTTCTTT. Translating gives CASRPTGQGMNTEAFF.

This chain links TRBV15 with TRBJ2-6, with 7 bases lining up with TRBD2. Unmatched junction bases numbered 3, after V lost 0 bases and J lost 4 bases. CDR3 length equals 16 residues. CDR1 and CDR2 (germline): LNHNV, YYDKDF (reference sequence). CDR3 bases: TGTGCCACCAGCAGAGAGGGAGGGGCGGGGGCCAACGTCCTGACTTTC. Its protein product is CATSREGGAGANVLTF.

The DNA of the CDR3 is TGTGCCAGCAGACAGGGACAGAATGAAAAACTGTTTTTT. It codes for CASRQGQNEKLFF. The genes are TRBV28 and TRBJ1-4; TRBD1 aligns across 7 bases. This CDR3 has 13 amino acids. Germline values: CDR1 MDHEN, CDR2 SYDVKM. J was trimmed by 5 bases and V by 6 bases; bases with no gene match: 3. The entire variable domain, with the rest obtained from reference TRBV28 and TRBJ1-4, is as follows: DVKVTQSSRYLVKRTGEKVFLECVQDMDHENMFWYRQDPGLGLRLIYFSYDVKMKEKGDIPEGYSVSREKKERFSLILESASTNQTSMYLCASRQGQNEKLFFGSGTQLSVL.

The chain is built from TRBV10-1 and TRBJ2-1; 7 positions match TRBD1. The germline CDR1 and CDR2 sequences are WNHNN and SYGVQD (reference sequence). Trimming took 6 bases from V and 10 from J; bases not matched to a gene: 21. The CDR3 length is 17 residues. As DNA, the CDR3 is TGCGCCAGCAGCGACGGCACCACAGGGGTGGTGGGAAAGGAGCAGTTCTTC. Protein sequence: CASSDGTTGVVGKEQFF.

CDR3 nucleotide sequence: TGTGCCAGCAGCCAAGATAACGTAGCGGGGGCCGACAATGAGCAGTTCTTC. Translation gives CASSQDNVAGADNEQFF. The chain combines TRBV4-2 with TRBJ2-1; 9 nucleotides align to TRBD2. CDR1 is LGHNA and CDR2 is YNFKEQ in the germline V gene. V trimming: 0 bases; J trimming: 5 bases; junction bases outside the gene matches: 8. The CDR3 consists of 17 residues.

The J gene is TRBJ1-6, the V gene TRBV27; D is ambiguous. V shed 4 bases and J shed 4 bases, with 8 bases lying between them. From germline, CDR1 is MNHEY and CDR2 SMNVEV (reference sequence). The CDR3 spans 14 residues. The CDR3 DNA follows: TGTGCCAGCAGTTCGTCTATTTATAATTCACCCCTCCACTTT. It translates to CASSSSIYNSPLHF.

The CDR3 region has the DNA TGTGCCAGCAGCTCCACTAGCGGTTCCTACAATGAGCAGTTCTTC. This encodes CASSSTSGSYNEQFF. The rearrangement joins TRBV13 to TRBJ2-1; 8 bases are a match to TRBD2. The CDR3 sequence is 15 residues long. Germline assignment: CDR1 PRHDT and CDR2 FYEKMQ (reference sequence). V gave up 4 bases and J gave up 1 base; unmatched junction bases: 3.